This T cell receptor (beta chain) comes out of a study of T-cell memory formation after mild COVID-19. Findings and limits, study-wide: A balance of CD4 and CD8 characterized clones contracting day 15 to 85, whereas later expanders leaned CD4+. CD4+ contracting clones lay mainly in CM and EM, CD8+ ones in EMRA.

As for this clonotype: Antigen: not known.

TCRdb redid the calling of the 5' RACE reads with MiXCR, one entry per CDR3 protein. The sample holds approximately 270,000 distinct CDR3 sequences, around 15% seen once. Input material: PBMCs or a T cell subset sorted from them (not recorded which). This sequence originates from a man younger than 35 who had mild COVID-19 (a few samples of this study predate the infection). Cell type and time point are not known.

The CDR3 sequence is CASSLVLAGDTQYF. The CDR3 coding sequence is TGCGCCAGCAGCTTGGTCCTAGCCGGAGATACGCAGTATTTT. The chain uses TRBV5-1 and TRBJ2-3, with a tentative D call TRBD2 (5 bases). V shed 0 bases and J shed 5 bases, with 10 bases lying between them. Germline V lookup: CDR1 SGHRS, CDR2 YFSETQ. This CDR3 comprises 14 residues.